This T cell receptor (beta chain) was sequenced for a study of blood T cell repertoires in COVID-19. V lost 0 bases, J lost 0 bases, and 14 bases stayed unmatched. In germline, CDR1 is LNHNV, CDR2 YYDKDF (reference sequence). The length of the CDR3 is 20 residues. Only one count was recorded for this clone. Clones were read by immunoSEQ multiplex PCR, and TCRdb kept only the in-frame ones, dropping some. The data contain about 240,000 clones, about 83% of them singletons. Sequenced input: peripheral blood. This receptor was identified in a man aged 30 to 45 who had recovered from COVID-19. V usage is TRBV15 and J usage is TRBJ1-5; 7 nucleotides agree with TRBD1. CDR3 sequence reads: CATSRDAFNRDSISNQPQHF. The CDR3 region has the DNA TGTGCCACCAGCAGAGACGCCTTTAACCGGGACAGCATTAGCAATCAGCCCCAGCATTTT.